Below are 9 T cell receptor beta chains sequenced from a single sample in a study of blood T cell repertoires in COVID-19. The method was immunoSEQ multiplex PCR; TCRdb's version includes in-frame clones alone and lacks a portion of them. The repertoire holds some 370,000 clones, with around 90% as singletons. Input material: peripheral blood. Receptors were obtained from a man in his late teens or twenties with active or convalescent COVID-19.

The V and J genes are TRBV28 and TRBJ2-1, with 15 bases identical to TRBD2. This CDR3 contains 17 residues. Germline V gene lookup returns CDR1 MDHEN and CDR2 SYDVKM. The V and J ends lost 6 bases and 7 bases, in that order; junction bases with no gene match: 10. The CDR3 nucleotides are TGTGCCAGCAGACGCTACGGACTAGCGGGAGGGGTTAATGAGCAGTTCTTC. It specifies CASRRYGLAGGVNEQFF. Complete variable domain (other parts from reference TRBV28 and TRBJ2-1): DVKVTQSSRYLVKRTGEKVFLECVQDMDHENMFWYRQDPGLGLRLIYFSYDVKMKEKGDIPEGYSVSREKKERFSLILESASTNQTSMYLCASRRYGLAGGVNEQFFGPGTRLTVL.

This chain links TRBV5-4 with TRBJ2-2, with 7 nucleotides matching TRBD1. The CDR3 sequence is 15 residues long. V trimming: 4 bases; J trimming: 0 bases; junction bases outside the gene matches: 3. Germline V gives CDR1 SGHNT, CDR2 YYREEE (reference sequence). The CDR3 bases are TGTGCCAGCAGCCCACAGGGGACGAACACCGGGGAGCTGTTTTTT. Translated, it gives CASSPQGTNTGELFF.

V gene TRBV10-3 combines with J gene TRBJ1-3; weak D call: TRBD1 (5 bases). V dropped 5 bases and J dropped 0 bases, with 11 bases sitting between them. This CDR3 spans 15 amino acids. Germline V gives CDR1 ENHRY, CDR2 SYGVKD. The CDR3 sequence: CAISPQGSSGNTIYF. CDR3 nucleotides: TGTGCCATCAGTCCCCAGGGAAGCTCTGGAAACACCATATATTTT.

The genes are TRBV28 and TRBJ1-2; D gene ambiguous. Looked up from germline, CDR1 is MDHEN and CDR2 is SYDVKM. The V and J ends lost 6 bases and 0 bases respectively, with 2 bases between them. The CDR3 extends over 11 amino acids. The CDR3 coding sequence is TGTGCCAGCAGCACTAACTATGGCTACACCTTC. It yields the protein CASSTNYGYTF.

This rearrangement joins TRBV7-2 to TRBJ2-5, with TRBD1 identical over 7 bases. After removal of 4 bases from V and 4 bases from J, the junction contained 3 bases not matched to a gene. CDR3 length: 13 residues. Germline V gene sequence: CDR1 SGHTA, CDR2 FQGNSA. CDR3 bases: TGTGCCAGCAGCTCGGGACAGAGAGAGACCCAGTACTTC. It codes for CASSSGQRETQYF.

The chain employs TRBV25-1 and TRBJ2-2, with 9 nucleotides matching TRBD1. Per the germline V gene, CDR1 is MGHDK and CDR2 is SYGVNS. The CDR3 consists of 17 residues. J was trimmed by 4 bases and V by 6 bases; bases with no gene match: 12. The CDR3 sequence is CASSEPGQGRGTGELFF. CDR3 DNA: TGTGCCAGCAGCGAGCCGGGACAGGGCCGGGGCACCGGGGAGCTGTTTTTT.

The J gene is TRBJ1-1, the V gene TRBV7-6; no firm D call. The CDR3 is 13 residues long. V was pared by 5 bases and J by 1 base, with 8 bases between. Germline V gene data show CDR1 as SGHVS and CDR2 as FNYEAQ. The CDR3 region has the DNA TGTGCCAGCAGCCCACAGACGAACACTGAAGCTTTCTTT. Encoded protein: CASSPQTNTEAFF.

The chain has TRBV19 and TRBJ2-7, with 7 bases matching TRBD1. The CDR3 contains 13 residues. Germline V gene data show CDR1 as LNHDA and CDR2 as SQIVND (reference sequence). The ends lost 5 bases at V and 3 bases at J; junction bases unmatched: 4. The CDR3 loop is CASSRGTDYEQYF. The DNA of the CDR3 is TGTGCCAGTAGTCGTGGGACAGACTACGAGCAGTACTTC.

This rearrangement joins TRBV7-7 to TRBJ2-3, with a weak D call TRBD1 (6 bases). Trimming shortened V by 1 base and J by 4 bases, and 15 bases separated the two germline ends. Germline V gives CDR1 SSHAT, CDR2 FNYEAQ (reference sequence). This CDR3 is built from 16 residues. This CDR3 is CASSLGTVAPADTQYF. DNA for the CDR3: TGTGCCAGCAGCTTAGGGACAGTAGCCCCCGCAGATACGCAGTATTTT. Based on the CDR3 plus reference TRBV7-7 and TRBJ2-3, the full variable domain is GAGVSQSPRYKVTKRGQDVTLRCDPISSHATLYWYQQALGQGPEFLTYFNYEAQPDKSGLPSDRFSAERPEGSISTLTIQRTEQRDSAMYRCASSLGTVAPADTQYFGPGTRLTVL.